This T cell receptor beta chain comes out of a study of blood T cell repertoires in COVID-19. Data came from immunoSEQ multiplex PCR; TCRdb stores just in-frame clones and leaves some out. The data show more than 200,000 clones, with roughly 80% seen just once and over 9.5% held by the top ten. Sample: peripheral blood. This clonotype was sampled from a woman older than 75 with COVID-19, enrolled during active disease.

The CDR3 DNA reads TGTGCCAGCAGCTTAGGGGTTCCAGGGAACTATGGCTACACCTTC. Protein sequence: CASSLGVPGNYGYTF. The gene calls are TRBV7-8 and TRBJ1-2, with D possibly TRBD1 on 5 matching bases. Germline loops: CDR1 SGHVS, CDR2 FQNEAQ. V was clipped by 1 base and J by 2 bases, with 11 bases between them. The CDR3 loop spans 15 amino acids.